The 15 T cell receptor beta chains below were found in one sample sequenced in a study of cytomegalovirus exposure and HLA in healthy donors. Researchers ran the PCR with 60 Vbeta and 13 Jbeta primers. Sequencing used immunoSEQ multiplex PCR; TCRdb keeps in-frame clones, though not all of them. The sample lists about 150,000 clones, around 80% occurring once. The sequenced sample consisted of PBMCs. Source of these receptors: a man between 18 and 35 years old in good health and CMV-seronegative.

The chain has TRBV7-2 and TRBJ2-3; 7 bases match TRBD1. The CDR3 spans 14 residues. J was trimmed by 3 bases and V by 5 bases; bases with no gene match: 5. CDR1 and CDR2 (germline): SGHTA, FQGNSA. The CDR3 sequence: CASSLGTATDTQYF. The CDR3 DNA reads TGTGCCAGCAGCCTCGGGACAGCTACAGATACGCAGTATTTT.

The chain combines TRBV4-1 with TRBJ2-5; 9 bases map to TRBD2. After removal of 0 bases from V and 5 bases from J, the junction contained 7 bases not matched to a gene. The CDR3 runs 16 residues. The germline gives CDR1 MGHRA, CDR2 YSYEKL. The DNA for the CDR3 is TGCGCCAGCAGCCAAGAAGAGCGGGAGGCTGGGGAGACCCAGTACTTC. Translated: CASSQEEREAGETQYF.

The rearrangement joins TRBV27 to TRBJ2-5; 9 bases agree with TRBD1. CDR3 size: 15 residues. Germline lookup yields CDR1 MNHEY and CDR2 SMNVEV (reference sequence). The trim removed 3 bases at V and 3 bases at J, leaving 5 bases unmatched. The CDR3 region is CASSFGTGLKETQYF. CDR3 bases: TGTGCCAGCAGTTTCGGGACAGGGCTAAAAGAGACCCAGTACTTC.

The rearrangement uses TRBV19 and TRBJ1-5, with D maybe TRBD1 (6 bases). The CDR3 is 13 residues long. From germline, CDR1 is LNHDA and CDR2 SQIVND (reference sequence). Trimming removed 4 bases at V and 6 bases at J, with 10 bases between. The CDR3 reads CASSSTGSQPQHF. For the CDR3, the DNA is TGTGCCAGTAGTAGCACAGGGAGTCAGCCCCAGCATTTT.

V is TRBV2 and J is TRBJ2-1; 8 bases are shared with TRBD2. This CDR3 region has 15 residues. The trim removed 3 bases at V and 1 base at J, leaving 2 bases unmatched. Germline V gives CDR1 SNHLY, CDR2 FYNNEI. The CDR3 coding sequence is TGTGCCAGCAGTGAGTCTAGCGGGTCCTACAATGAGCAGTTCTTC. Residues: CASSESSGSYNEQFF.

The CDR3 bases are TGCAGCGTTGGGGACAGGAAAGGCGCTAACTATGGCTACACCTTC. Its translation: CSVGDRKGANYGYTF. V and J are TRBV29-1 and TRBJ1-2, with TRBD1 matching 8 bases. The CDR3 is made up of 15 amino acids. Germline CDR1 and CDR2: SQVTM and ANQGSEA. The trim removed 4 bases at V and 0 bases at J, leaving 7 bases unmatched.

A single count supports this clone. The V and J genes are TRBV27 and TRBJ2-3; 7 bases match TRBD2. V shed 7 bases and J 6 bases; nucleotides not matched to a gene: 13. Germline loops: CDR1 MNHEY, CDR2 SMNVEV (reference sequence). The CDR3 length is 15 residues. CDR3: CASTKRAGDFDTQYF. The CDR3 bases are TGTGCCAGCACCAAAAGGGCGGGAGATTTTGATACGCAGTATTTT.

The chain couples TRBV5-6 to TRBJ2-7, with 7 bases that match TRBD2. The CDR3 runs 12 residues. The V gene's germline CDR1 is SGHDT and CDR2 YYEEEE. After removal of 4 bases from V and 6 bases from J, the junction contained 4 bases not matched to a gene. CDR3 amino acids: CASSPTSAEQYF. The CDR3, as DNA: TGTGCCAGCAGCCCCACTAGCGCCGAGCAGTACTTC.

This clone was counted a single time. The chain is built from TRBV6-5 and TRBJ2-2; D perhaps matches TRBD2 (5 bases). The CDR3 extends over 16 amino acids. From germline, CDR1 is MNHEY and CDR2 SVGAGI. V was shortened by 2 bases and J by 6 bases, with 16 bases between the two germline ends. The DNA of the CDR3 is TGTGCCAGCAGTTACGGGCTAGCCGGAAGGGCCGGGGAGCTGTTTTTT. Translating gives CASSYGLAGRAGELFF.

In this sample, this clone turned up a few times. The CDR3 coding sequence is TGTGCCAGCAGCGTAGCCAATCCAGACAGGGGCGAGAACACCATATATTTT. Translating gives CASSVANPDRGENTIYF. This chain connects TRBV9 to TRBJ1-3, with 8 bases that match TRBD1. Looked up from germline, CDR1 is SGDLS and CDR2 is YYNGEE. The trim removed 0 bases at V and 7 bases at J, leaving 12 bases unmatched. This CDR3 region has 17 residues. The variable domain in full, completed from reference TRBV9 and TRBJ1-3, reads DSGVTQTPKHLITATGQRVTLRCSPRSGDLSVYWYQQSLDQGLQFLIQYYNGEERAKGNILERFSAQQFPDLHSELNLSSLELGDSALYFCASSVANPDRGENTIYFGEGSWLTVV.

This rearrangement joins TRBV7-2 to TRBJ2-5; D remains unclear. The CDR3 is 11 residues long. Trimming cost V 6 bases and J 2 bases, with 4 bases left between them. Germline CDR1 SGHTA, CDR2 FQGNSA. The CDR3 is CASRRQETQYF. The CDR3 bases are TGTGCCAGCAGGAGGCAAGAGACCCAGTACTTC.

The CDR3 region is CASSLAAGRSNQPQHF. CDR3 sequence (DNA): TGTGCCAGCAGCTTGGCGGCAGGTCGTAGCAATCAGCCCCAGCATTTT. V usage is TRBV5-6 and J usage is TRBJ1-5, with D unresolved. V gave up 0 bases and J gave up 0 bases, with 10 bases separating them. This CDR3 is built from 16 residues. The germline gives CDR1 SGHDT, CDR2 YYEEEE.

The genes are TRBV4-1 and TRBJ1-1, with D unclear. The CDR3 contains 14 residues. Germline-derived CDR1 and CDR2 are MGHRA and YSYEKL. Trimming shortened V by 4 bases and J by 6 bases, and 15 bases separated the two germline ends. This CDR3 reads CASSPQDKDAEAFF. In DNA form, the CDR3 reads TGCGCCAGCAGCCCCCAAGACAAGGATGCTGAAGCTTTCTTT.

This clone was seen a single time. The genes are TRBV5-1 and TRBJ2-1; 11 nucleotides align to TRBD2. In germline, CDR1 is SGHRS, CDR2 YFSETQ. This CDR3 is 14 amino acids long. V trimming: 3 bases; J trimming: 6 bases; junction bases outside the gene matches: 2. The CDR3 sequence: CASSSGTSGNEQFF. The CDR3 region has the DNA TGCGCCAGCAGCTCCGGGACTAGCGGCAATGAGCAGTTCTTC.

The chain joins TRBV2 to TRBJ2-5; D gene ambiguous. The better agreement between TRBJ2-7 and the DNA end casts doubt on the J call. The CDR3 consists of 12 residues. From germline, CDR1 is SNHLY and CDR2 FYNNEI. CDR3 amino acids: CASTQVAYEQYF. The CDR3 DNA reads as TGTGCCAGCACCCAGGTTGCCTACGAGCAGTACTTC.